This T cell receptor (beta chain) was observed in a study of identical twins. TCRdb re-analysed the 5' RACE reads in MiXCR, keeping a single row per CDR3 protein. The table shows approximately 210,000 distinct CDR3 sequences, with 6.5% occurring only once. This clonotype has only a few counts. The same specimen was also included in a second study, on T cells expressing NK-cell markers. Per that study: Specificity for HCMV among expanded NKG2C+ T cell clones was not established.

The receptor was derived from a woman aged 18-29 years in good health. Sequenced: CD8+ T cells sorted from blood.

CDR3 in amino acids: CASSWGLAGDVIYEQYF. In DNA, the CDR3 is TGTGCCAGCAGTTGGGGACTAGCGGGAGATGTAATCTACGAGCAGTACTTC. The gene calls are TRBV27 and TRBJ2-7, with 14 positions matching TRBD2. CDR1 is MNHEY, CDR2 SMNVEV, per germline (reference sequence). This CDR3 contains 17 residues. V trimming: 4 bases; J trimming: 3 bases; junction bases outside the gene matches: 8.